A single sample is the source of the 20 T cell receptor beta chains below, sequenced in a study of post-analysis software for immune sequencing data. Study-wide results and limits: In patients, about five TRBV segments were more frequent than in controls, with TRBV5-6, TRBV5-1 and TRBV20-1 among them.

Each TCR beta cDNA library carried unique molecular identifiers. A single record per CDR3 protein comes from TCRdb applying MiXCR to the PCR reads. Of 750,000 to 950,000 distinct CDR3 sequences listed, roughly 50% are singletons. Which antigens these TCRs recognize remains unknown. The sequenced sample consisted of blood. The origin of the receptors is a girl aged 10 to 17 with multiple sclerosis.

The V and J genes are TRBV7-2 and TRBJ1-5, with D possibly TRBD1 on 5 matching bases. In germline, CDR1 is SGHTA, CDR2 FQGNSA. CDR3 length equals 15 residues. Trimming stripped 5 bases from V and 0 bases from J, with 11 bases between. CDR3 sequence (DNA): TGTGCCAGCAGCGTGCAGGGTAATAGCAATCAGCCCCAGCATTTT. Amino acid sequence: CASSVQGNSNQPQHF.

The rearrangement links TRBV5-1 to TRBJ1-1; D is unresolved. The V gene's germline CDR1 is SGHRS and CDR2 YFSETQ. This CDR3 has 14 amino acids. Trimming removed 0 bases from V and 2 bases from J, with 8 bases in between. CDR3 in amino acids: CASSLEYFNTEAFF. CDR3 nucleotide sequence: TGCGCCAGCAGCTTGGAATACTTCAACACTGAAGCTTTCTTT.

The V call is TRBV2, the J call TRBJ2-5, with D maybe TRBD2 (5 bases). TRBJ2-7 matches the DNA end more closely, so the J call is doubtful. Germline V gene sequence: CDR1 SNHLY, CDR2 FYNNEI. The CDR3 covers 13 residues. In DNA, the CDR3 is TGTGCCGAGCAGGCCGGGGAAGAGTACGAGCAGTACTTC. It translates to CAEQAGEEYEQYF.

This clonotype was seen a few times. The rearrangement joins TRBV20-1 to TRBJ1-2; D is unclear. This CDR3 is 14 amino acids long. CDR1 is DFQATT, CDR2 SNEGSKA, per germline (reference sequence). V shed 6 bases and J shed 1 base, with 15 bases lying between them. The CDR3 is CSAIGRKDNYGYTF. CDR3 DNA sequence: TGCAGTGCCATCGGCCGGAAGGATAACTATGGCTACACCTTC.

The chain combines TRBV3-1 with TRBJ1-2, with 9 bases lining up with TRBD1. This CDR3 is built from 14 residues. Germline V lookup: CDR1 LGHDT, CDR2 YNNKEL (reference sequence). The V gene end was trimmed by 1 base and the J gene end by 5 bases; junction bases not matched to a gene: 2. In DNA, the CDR3 is TGTGCCAGCAGCCAAGTTGGACAGGGGTATGGCTACACCTTC. The encoded protein is CASSQVGQGYGYTF.

This chain joins TRBV27 and TRBJ2-4; 8 bases align to TRBD2. The J call may be mistaken, given a closer DNA end match to TRBJ2-7. The CDR3 totals 16 residues. Germline V gene lookup returns CDR1 MNHEY and CDR2 SMNVEV (reference sequence). CDR3 protein: CASSNAGLAWGYEQYF. CDR3 DNA: TGTGCCAGCAGTAACGCTGGACTAGCCTGGGGTTACGAGCAGTACTTC.

As for this clonotype: At one boundary the junction diverges from the germline segment, which might be a read error. The chain is built from TRBV5-1 and TRBJ2-3, with 10 bases aligning to TRBD2. CDR3 length: 16 amino acids. The V gene's germline CDR1 is SGHRS and CDR2 YFSETQ. CDR3 sequence: CANSLGLAGVQRGQYF. The DNA of the CDR3 is TGCGCCAACAGCTTGGGGCTAGCGGGAGTACAAAGGGGGCAGTATTTT.

The rearrangement links TRBV27 to TRBJ2-5; no firm D call. Between the trimmed V and J ends, which lost 2 bases and 11 bases, there was a span of 9 bases. CDR1 is MNHEY and CDR2 is SMNVEV in the germline V gene (reference sequence). The CDR3 extends over 11 amino acids. The CDR3 spells CASSLRQEQYF. DNA for the CDR3: TGTGCCAGCAGTTTACGACAAGAGCAGTACTTC.

The rearrangement links TRBV10-2 to TRBJ2-7, with 8 positions matching TRBD1. Germline values: CDR1 WSHSY, CDR2 SAAADI. V shed 6 bases, J shed 1 base, and the junction held 11 bases outside the gene matches. The CDR3 totals 16 residues. For the CDR3, the DNA is TGCGCCAGCAGCGAAGGCAGGACAGGGACTTCCTACGAGCAGTACTTC. Protein sequence: CASSEGRTGTSYEQYF.

The chain is built from TRBV2 and TRBJ2-7, with D perhaps being TRBD1 or TRBD2 (5 bases each). CDR1 and CDR2 (germline): SNHLY, FYNNEI. This CDR3 has 13 residues. The V end was cut by 8 bases, the J end by 7 bases, with 18 bases between. DNA of the CDR3: TGTGCCAGCTCAGGGTCCCACGCGGGTGAGCAGTACTTC. Amino acid sequence: CASSGSHAGEQYF.

This clonotype was detected only a few times. This chain connects TRBV20-1 to TRBJ2-5; 8 positions match TRBD2. The CDR3 is 19 amino acids. From germline, CDR1 is DFQATT and CDR2 SNEGSKA (reference sequence). Losses at the gene ends were 5 bases for V and 5 bases for J; bases not matched to a gene: 25. The CDR3 bases are TGCAGTGCTTTTAGCCGGCGGGGGGCAAGAATCAGTCCCTGGGAGACCCAGTACTTC. The encoded protein is CSAFSRRGARISPWETQYF.

V is TRBV6-5 and J is TRBJ2-1; D tentatively reads TRBD1 or TRBD2 (5 bases each). V lost 2 bases, J lost 10 bases, and 27 bases lay in between. The germline V gene encodes CDR1 MNHEY and CDR2 SVGAGI. The CDR3 is made up of 18 amino acids. The CDR3 sequence: CASSYPRDAKEFGHEQFF. CDR3 coding DNA: TGTGCCAGCAGTTACCCCAGGGACGCGAAGGAATTCGGGCACGAGCAGTTCTTC.

The chain employs TRBV12-3 or TRBV12-4 and TRBJ2-1; possible D gene TRBD2, 5 bases. V was shortened by 5 bases and J by 13 bases, with 15 bases between the two germline ends. The CDR3 length is 12 residues. The CDR3 protein is CASSLPSLPQFF. CDR3 coding DNA: TGTGCCAGCAGTCTACCTAGCCTCCCACAGTTCTTC.

A few counts support this clonotype. The rearrangement links TRBV18 to TRBJ2-6; TRBD1 might be the D (5 bases). Trimming took off 1 base at V and 0 bases at J, with 10 bases between the two ends. Looked up from germline, CDR1 is KGHSH and CDR2 is LQKENI. This CDR3 spans 17 amino acids. CDR3 loop: CASSPLGHSSGANVLTF. CDR3 sequence (DNA): TGTGCCAGCTCACCACTAGGACACAGCTCTGGGGCCAACGTCCTGACTTTC.

The genes are TRBV7-3 and TRBJ1-1; maybe TRBD1 (5 bases). Trimming removed 5 bases at V and 1 base at J, with 17 bases between. CDR1 SGHTA and CDR2 FQGTGA come from the germline V gene. The CDR3 is 16 residues long. CDR3 bases: TGTGCCAGCAGCCTCAAATGGGGCGGAACGAACACTGAAGCTTTCTTT. As protein: CASSLKWGGTNTEAFF.

V usage is TRBV15 and J usage is TRBJ2-1, with 9 nucleotides matching TRBD2. This CDR3 is 17 amino acids long. CDR1 LNHNV and CDR2 YYDKDF come from the germline V gene (reference sequence). Trimming took 0 bases from V and 5 from J; bases not matched to a gene: 8. CDR3 DNA sequence: TGTGCCACCAGCAGAGATAGGAGGCGGGGGGGTGACAATGAGCAGTTCTTC. Translation: CATSRDRRRGGDNEQFF.

This chain uses TRBV5-1 with TRBJ2-3; 12 bases fit TRBD2. The CDR3 spans 17 residues. V was pared by 4 bases and J by 0 bases, with 6 bases of the junction left unmatched. Germline lookup yields CDR1 SGHRS and CDR2 YFSETQ. CDR3 coding DNA: TGCGCCAGCAGCCCGACCGGGACTAGCGGGAGCACAGATACGCAGTATTTT. Protein sequence: CASSPTGTSGSTDTQYF.

The chain joins TRBV28 to TRBJ1-2; possible D gene TRBD1, 5 bases. CDR3 size: 12 residues. CDR1 and CDR2 (germline): MDHEN, SYDVKM. Trimming took 8 bases from V and 4 from J, leaving 11 bases between them. The CDR3 region is CASGRDRYGYTF. Written as DNA, the CDR3 is TGTGCCAGCGGCCGGGACCGCTATGGCTACACCTTC.

The rearrangement uses TRBV6-1 and TRBJ2-4; D perhaps matches TRBD1 (5 bases). Germline V gene lookup returns CDR1 MNHNS and CDR2 SASEGT. This CDR3 spans 14 amino acids. V gave up 4 bases and J gave up 7 bases, with 14 bases separating them. In DNA, the CDR3 is TGTGCCAGCAGTGCCCTCAAGACAGTCAACATTCAGTACTTC. This translates into CASSALKTVNIQYF.

A few counts support this clonotype. V and J are TRBV10-3 and TRBJ2-3, with 9 bases that match TRBD1. CDR1 is ENHRY and CDR2 is SYGVKD in the germline V gene. The CDR3 loop spans 15 amino acids. Trimming cost V 7 bases and J 1 base; bases outside gene matches: 6. The CDR3 reads CAINNRDRGTDTQYF. CDR3 DNA: TGTGCCATCAATAACCGGGACAGGGGCACAGATACGCAGTATTTT.